This entry lists 27 T cell receptor beta chains sequenced from one sample in a study of beta chain features in type 1 diabetes (dated by TCRdb to 2016 to 2019). Library generation was performed with the immunoSEQ multiplex PCR assay. The entire isolated RNA was reverse transcribed using the High Capacity cDNA Reverse Transcription Kit, and thus expressed TCRB transcripts were sequenced. In its TCRdb copy, this immuneACCESS table keeps in-frame sequences only and misses some clones. Where compared with another copy, unresolved V genes explain less than half of these, and the others have no known cause. The sample table lists about 260,000 clones, more than 65% of them with a count of one. The top ten clones comprise about 0.051% of the sample. Sequenced: naive CD4+ T cells from blood. In light of the paper, this sample's cell subset or site label describes: true naive CD4+ T cells. The receptors derive from a man in his thirties or forties in good health.

The chain combines TRBV30 with TRBJ2-1; D is unresolved. V was cut by 3 bases and J by 0 bases, with 6 bases left in between. CDR1 and CDR2 from the germline V gene are GTSNPN and SVGIG (reference sequence). This CDR3 is built from 13 residues. This CDR3 is CAWRMSSYNEQFF. CDR3 DNA: TGTGCCTGGAGGATGAGCTCCTACAATGAGCAGTTCTTC.

This clone was seen only once. This chain links TRBV30 with TRBJ2-1, with D possibly TRBD2 on 6 matching bases. The CDR3 is 14 amino acids. Germline assignment: CDR1 GTSNPN and CDR2 SVGIG (reference sequence). Trimming pared 0 bases from V and 5 bases from J, leaving 11 bases between. The CDR3 nucleotides read TGTGCCTGGAGTGTGGCTAGCGCCGACAATGAGCAGTTCTTC. Encoded protein: CAWSVASADNEQFF.

This sequence joins TRBV4-1 and TRBJ2-1, with D perhaps matching TRBD2 (5 bases). The CDR3 runs 15 residues. V lost 1 base and J lost 3, with 10 bases in between. The germline V gene has CDR1 MGHRA and CDR2 YSYEKL. For the CDR3, the DNA is TGCGCCAGCAGCCAAGTTGGAACTAGCTACAATGAGCAGTTCTTC. Amino acids: CASSQVGTSYNEQFF.

The V and J genes are TRBV29-1 and TRBJ2-2, with no clear D. CDR3 length equals 13 residues. V was trimmed by 7 bases and J by 3 bases, leaving 12 bases between them. Germline assignment: CDR1 SQVTM and CDR2 ANQGSEA. For the CDR3, the DNA is TGCAGCGGGGTATTGCAGTACACCGGGGAGCTGTTTTTT. Residues: CSGVLQYTGELFF.

The CDR3 nucleotides are TGTGCCTGGAGTGTGGGCTTTGGAGGAACCTACGAGCAGTACTTC. Its protein product is CAWSVGFGGTYEQYF. The genes are TRBV30 and TRBJ2-7; D is perhaps TRBD2 (5 bases). The CDR3 length is 15 residues. From germline, CDR1 is GTSNPN and CDR2 SVGIG (reference sequence). V lost 0 bases and J 2 bases, leaving 14 bases between the germline ends. The variable domain in full, completed from reference TRBV30 and TRBJ2-7, reads SQTIHQWPATLVQPVGSPLSLECTVEGTSNPNLYWYRQAAGRGLQLLFYSVGIGQISSEVPQNLSASRPQDRQFILSSKKLLLSDSGFYLCAWSVGFGGTYEQYFGPGTRLTVT.

Comment on this clone: The junction departs from the called germline gene at one end, perhaps through a read error. The gene calls are TRBV6-6 and TRBJ2-1, with D possibly called TRBD1 or TRBD2 (5 bases each). This CDR3 is built from 14 residues. The germline CDR1 and CDR2 sequences are MNHNY and SVGAGI (reference sequence). In DNA form, the CDR3 reads TGTGCCAGCACCCTTAACGGGGCTCCCGAAGGGGATCTCTTC. Its translation: CASTLNGAPEGDLF.

The gene calls are TRBV6-6 and TRBJ2-5; 9 bases map to TRBD2. The CDR3 totals 16 residues. The trim removed 0 bases at V and 4 bases at J, leaving 6 bases unmatched. Germline V gene lookup returns CDR1 MNHNY and CDR2 SVGAGI (reference sequence). Here the CDR3 reads CASSYSTAGGLETQYF. DNA for the CDR3: TGTGCCAGCAGTTACTCGACTGCGGGGGGGCTAGAGACCCAGTACTTC.

V and J are TRBV30 and TRBJ2-3; no clear D. V dropped 4 bases and J dropped 6 bases, with 14 bases sitting between them. Germline V lookup: CDR1 GTSNPN, CDR2 SVGIG (reference sequence). The CDR3 runs 13 residues. CDR3 bases: TGTGCCTGGACTAAAGCAATGAGGGATACGCAGTATTTT. Translated: CAWTKAMRDTQYF.

With respect to this clone: Different DNA sequences within this sample yield the same CDR3. V usage is TRBV29-1 and J usage is TRBJ2-3; TRBD1 might be the D (5 bases). The germline V and J ends were trimmed by 4 bases and 3 bases, with 11 bases remaining between them. Germline V gene data show CDR1 as SQVTM and CDR2 as ANQGSEA. The CDR3 is 13 amino acids. The CDR3: CSVVGRATDTQYF. The DNA for the CDR3 is TGCAGCGTTGTTGGCAGGGCGACAGATACGCAGTATTTT.

In its sample, this clone was seen a few times. The chain has TRBV29-1 and TRBJ2-1; TRBD1 might be the D (5 bases). This CDR3 has 13 residues. V lost 8 bases, J lost 4 bases, and 15 bases lay in between. Germline-derived CDR1 and CDR2 are SQVTM and ANQGSEA. The CDR3 loop reads CSLSWSGYNEQFF. In nucleotides, the CDR3 is TGCAGCCTGTCGTGGTCAGGGTACAATGAGCAGTTCTTC.

This rearrangement joins TRBV29-1 to TRBJ2-3; D gene uncertain. Between the trimmed V and J ends, which lost 3 bases and 1 base, there was a span of 5 bases. This CDR3 comprises 12 residues. CDR1 and CDR2 (germline): SQVTM, ANQGSEA. The CDR3 sequence is CSVDSRTDTQYF. The CDR3 region has the DNA TGCAGCGTTGACAGCCGCACAGATACGCAGTATTTT.

The chain is built from TRBV13 and TRBJ2-1; either TRBD1 or TRBD2 may supply D (5 bases each). The CDR3 consists of 15 residues. Per germline, CDR1 PRHDT and CDR2 FYEKMQ (reference sequence). V dropped 6 bases and J dropped 7 bases, with 19 bases sitting between them. The CDR3 here is CASSSPGTLGNEQFF. The CDR3 region has the DNA TGTGCCAGCAGTTCACCCGGGACCCTGGGGAATGAGCAGTTCTTC.

CDR3 nucleotides: TGTGCCAGCAGTTCCCCGGACAGGGCTGGAAACACCATATATTTT. This encodes CASSSPDRAGNTIYF. This rearrangement joins TRBV6-6 to TRBJ1-3; 8 bases map to TRBD1. Trimming took 4 bases from V and 2 from J; bases not matched to a gene: 4. The CDR3 totals 15 residues. Germline V CDR1 and CDR2: MNHNY, SVGAGI (reference sequence).

V and J are TRBV7-2 and TRBJ2-3, with a possible D match to TRBD2 (6 bases). Germline V gene data show CDR1 as SGHTA and CDR2 as FQGNSA. The CDR3 extends over 13 amino acids. The V and J ends lost 5 bases and 6 bases respectively, with 12 bases between them. The CDR3 spells CASSPRGGDTQYF. CDR3 nucleotide sequence: TGTGCCAGCAGCCCGCGAGGAGGGGATACGCAGTATTTT.

The chain recombines TRBV18 with TRBJ2-7; possible D gene TRBD2, 6 bases. V gave up 4 bases and J gave up 3 bases, with 10 bases separating them. This CDR3 is 13 amino acids long. The germline V gene has CDR1 KGHSH and CDR2 LQKENI. The CDR3 DNA reads as TGTGCCAGCTCACTCTCCGGGAGCTACGAGCAGTACTTC. Amino acids: CASSLSGSYEQYF. Together with reference TRBV18 and TRBJ2-7, the CDR3 gives the full variable domain: NAGVMQNPRHLVRRRGQEARLRCSPMKGHSHVYWYRQLPEEGLKFMVYLQKENIIDESGMPKERFSAEFPKEGPSILRIQQVVRGDSAAYFCASSLSGSYEQYFGPGTRLTVT.

The chain carries TRBV30 and TRBJ2-7, with D perhaps matching TRBD1 (6 bases). Trimming took 4 bases from V and 1 from J, leaving 8 bases between them. This CDR3 has 12 amino acids. CDR1 is GTSNPN, CDR2 SVGIG, per germline (reference sequence). CDR3 sequence: CAWKGGSYEQYF. The CDR3 DNA follows: TGTGCCTGGAAAGGGGGTTCCTACGAGCAGTACTTC.

The chain carries TRBV7-2 and TRBJ2-5; 11 positions match TRBD2. With V trimmed by 4 bases and J by 5 bases, 6 bases remained unmatched. The CDR3 is made up of 15 amino acids. In germline, CDR1 is SGHTA, CDR2 FQGNSA. The CDR3 loop reads CASSSQTSGIETQYF. The CDR3 nucleotides read TGTGCCAGCAGCTCCCAGACTAGCGGGATCGAGACCCAGTACTTC.

The chain recombines TRBV29-1 with TRBJ1-2, with D perhaps TRBD1 (6 bases). The CDR3 has 12 residues. V was cut by 5 bases and J by 2 bases, with 9 bases left in between. Germline CDR1 is SQVTM and CDR2 is ANQGSEA. The CDR3: CSVKQGNYGYTF. DNA of the CDR3: TGCAGCGTTAAACAGGGAAACTATGGCTACACCTTC.

The V call is TRBV15, the J call TRBJ2-1; TRBD2 might be the D (6 bases). This CDR3 comprises 17 residues. Between the trimmed V and J ends, which lost 2 bases and 1 base, there was a span of 15 bases. Germline CDR1 is LNHNV and CDR2 is YYDKDF (reference sequence). CDR3 nucleotides: TGTGCCACCAGCAGACCCCAGGGCGGGAATTCCTACAATGAGCAGTTCTTC. Protein product: CATSRPQGGNSYNEQFF.

V is TRBV2 and J is TRBJ2-2, with D perhaps TRBD2 (5 bases). The CDR3 extends over 11 amino acids. With 4 bases removed from V and 11 bases from J, the gap between germline ends came to 8 bases. Germline CDR1 reads SNHLY; CDR2 reads FYNNEI. In DNA, the CDR3 is TGTGCCAGCAGTGTCGGGGTAGAGCTGTTTTTT. It is translated as CASSVGVELFF.

The chain combines TRBV7-2 with TRBJ2-5; no reliable D call. V was cut by 3 bases and J by 2 bases, with 7 bases left in between. The CDR3 consists of 13 residues. Germline V lookup: CDR1 SGHTA, CDR2 FQGNSA. The CDR3 DNA reads TGTGCCAGCAGCTTGGGCTCACAAGAGACCCAGTACTTC. As protein: CASSLGSQETQYF.

This clone was detected only a few times. The chain uses TRBV7-2 and TRBJ2-1; TRBD1 might be the D (7 bases). Germline V CDR1 and CDR2: SGHTA, FQGNSA. V dropped 4 bases and J dropped 6 bases, with 13 bases sitting between them. The CDR3 is 14 residues long. CDR3 DNA: TGTGCCAGCAGCTCCCAGGGGGGTGCCAATGAGCAGTTCTTC. Its protein product is CASSSQGGANEQFF.

The table lists this clone with a few counts. The V gene is TRBV25-1, the J gene TRBJ2-5, with D perhaps matching TRBD1 (6 bases). V lost 8 bases to trimming and J lost 1 base, with 11 bases between them. The CDR3 covers 13 residues. CDR1 and CDR2 (germline): MGHDK, SYGVNS. The CDR3 coding sequence is TGTGCCAGCGGGGACACGGGCCAAGAGACCCAGTACTTC. It encodes CASGDTGQETQYF.

Notes on this clone: At the DNA level, this CDR3 is encoded by other sequences in the same sample as well. This chain uses TRBV30 with TRBJ2-7, with D perhaps TRBD2 (6 bases). The V gene's germline CDR1 is GTSNPN and CDR2 SVGIG (reference sequence). The CDR3 covers 11 residues. The V end was cut by 5 bases, the J end by 3 bases, with 8 bases between. DNA of the CDR3: TGTGCCTGGTCGGGAGACTACGAGCAGTACTTC. Amino acid sequence: CAWSGDYEQYF.

Concerning this clone itself: The sample holds other DNA sequences that translate to the same CDR3. The rearrangement uses TRBV18 and TRBJ2-7; D gene unclear. The CDR3 runs 11 residues. Germline-derived CDR1 and CDR2 are KGHSH and LQKENI. V lost 6 bases, J lost 4 bases, and 7 bases lay in between. The DNA for the CDR3 is TGTGCCAGCTCCCCAGGATACGAGCAGTACTTC. Residues: CASSPGYEQYF. The full variable domain, rest sourced from reference TRBV18 and TRBJ2-7, is NAGVMQNPRHLVRRRGQEARLRCSPMKGHSHVYWYRQLPEEGLKFMVYLQKENIIDESGMPKERFSAEFPKEGPSILRIQQVVRGDSAAYFCASSPGYEQYFGPGTRLTVT.

Turning to this clone: Other DNA sequences from this sample encode an identical CDR3 as well. CDR3 DNA sequence: TGCAGCGTGGCCATGAACACTGAAGCTTTCTTT. It specifies CSVAMNTEAFF. The chain recombines TRBV29-1 with TRBJ1-1; no clear D. Germline lookup yields CDR1 SQVTM and CDR2 ANQGSEA. V lost 6 bases to trimming and J lost 0 bases, with 5 bases between them. The CDR3 runs 11 residues.

This clone appeared a few times. This rearrangement joins TRBV29-1 to TRBJ2-1; D may be TRBD2 (6 bases). V shed 3 bases and J shed 14 bases, with 11 bases lying between them. There are 10 residues in the CDR3. Germline CDR1 reads SQVTM; CDR2 reads ANQGSEA. The CDR3 spells CSVDGRGEFF. The CDR3 DNA reads TGCAGCGTTGATGGGCGGGGAGAGTTCTTC.